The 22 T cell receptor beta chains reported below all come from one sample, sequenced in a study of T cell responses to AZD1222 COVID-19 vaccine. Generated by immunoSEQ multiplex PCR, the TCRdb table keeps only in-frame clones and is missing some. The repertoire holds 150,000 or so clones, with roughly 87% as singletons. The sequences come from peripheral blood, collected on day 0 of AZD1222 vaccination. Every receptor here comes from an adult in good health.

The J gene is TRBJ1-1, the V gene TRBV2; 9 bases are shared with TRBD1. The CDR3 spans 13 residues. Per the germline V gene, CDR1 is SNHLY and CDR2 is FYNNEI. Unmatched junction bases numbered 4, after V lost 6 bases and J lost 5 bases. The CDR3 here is CASSTGGRTEAFF. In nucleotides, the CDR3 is TGTGCCAGCAGCACAGGGGGCCGGACTGAAGCTTTCTTT.

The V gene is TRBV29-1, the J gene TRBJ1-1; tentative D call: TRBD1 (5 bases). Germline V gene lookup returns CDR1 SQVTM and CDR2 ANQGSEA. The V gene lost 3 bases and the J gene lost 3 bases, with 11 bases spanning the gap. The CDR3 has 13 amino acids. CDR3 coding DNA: TGCAGCGTTGAGAGGGGCGGGCACACTGAAGCTTTCTTT. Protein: CSVERGGHTEAFF.

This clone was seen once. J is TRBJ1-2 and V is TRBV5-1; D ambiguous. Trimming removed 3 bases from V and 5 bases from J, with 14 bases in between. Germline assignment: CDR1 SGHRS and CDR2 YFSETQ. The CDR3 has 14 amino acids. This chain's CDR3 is CASSWLGREYGYTF. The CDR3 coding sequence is TGCGCCAGCAGCTGGCTGGGCCGGGAGTATGGCTACACCTTC. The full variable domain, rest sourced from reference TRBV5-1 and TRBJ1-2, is KAGVTQTPRYLIKTRGQQVTLSCSPISGHRSVSWYQQTPGQGLQFLFEYFSETQRNKGNFPGRFSGRQFSNSRSEMNVSTLELGDSALYLCASSWLGREYGYTFGSGTRLTVV.

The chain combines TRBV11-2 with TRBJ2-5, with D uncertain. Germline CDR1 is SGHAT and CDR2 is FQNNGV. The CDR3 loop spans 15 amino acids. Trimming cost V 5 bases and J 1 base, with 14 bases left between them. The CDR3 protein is CASSAKSASQETQYF. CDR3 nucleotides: TGTGCCAGCAGCGCCAAGTCGGCTAGCCAAGAGACCCAGTACTTC.

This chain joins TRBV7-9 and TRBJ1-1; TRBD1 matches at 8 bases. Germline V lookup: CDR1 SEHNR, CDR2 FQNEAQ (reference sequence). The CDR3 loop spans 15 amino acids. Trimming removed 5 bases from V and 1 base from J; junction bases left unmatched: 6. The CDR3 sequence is CASSIMTGENTEAFF. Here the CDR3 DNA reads TGTGCCAGCAGCATCATGACAGGGGAGAACACTGAAGCTTTCTTT.

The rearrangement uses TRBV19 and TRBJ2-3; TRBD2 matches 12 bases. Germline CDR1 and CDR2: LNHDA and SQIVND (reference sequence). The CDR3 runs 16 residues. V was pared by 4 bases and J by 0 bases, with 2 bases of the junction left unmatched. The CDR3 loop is CASSKGTSGSTDTQYF. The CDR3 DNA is TGTGCCAGTAGTAAGGGGACTAGCGGGAGCACAGATACGCAGTATTTT. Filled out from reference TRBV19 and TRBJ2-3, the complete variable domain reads DGGITQSPKYLFRKEGQNVTLSCEQNLNHDAMYWYRQDPGQGLRLIYYSQIVNDFQKGDIAEGYSVSREKKESFPLTVTSAQKNPTAFYLCASSKGTSGSTDTQYFGPGTRLTVL.

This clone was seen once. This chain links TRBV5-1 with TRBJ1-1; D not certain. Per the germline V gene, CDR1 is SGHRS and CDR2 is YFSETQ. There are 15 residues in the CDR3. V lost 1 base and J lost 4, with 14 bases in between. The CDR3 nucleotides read TGCGCCAGCAGCTTGTCCGGGATCTTAGTCACTGAAGCTTTCTTT. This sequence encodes CASSLSGILVTEAFF.

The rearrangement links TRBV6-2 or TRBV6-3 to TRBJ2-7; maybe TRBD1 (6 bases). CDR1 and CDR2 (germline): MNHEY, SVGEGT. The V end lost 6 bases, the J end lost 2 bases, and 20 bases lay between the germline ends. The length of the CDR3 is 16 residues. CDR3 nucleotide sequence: TGTGCCAGCAGCCTGGGCCCCCGGGACAAGACCTACGAGCAGTACTTC. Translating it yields CASSLGPRDKTYEQYF.

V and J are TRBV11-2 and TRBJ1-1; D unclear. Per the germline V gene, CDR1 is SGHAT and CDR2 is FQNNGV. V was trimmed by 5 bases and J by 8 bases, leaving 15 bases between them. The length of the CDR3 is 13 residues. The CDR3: CASSLSGIHEAFF. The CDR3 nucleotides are TGTGCCAGCAGCCTCTCGGGTATTCACGAAGCTTTCTTT.

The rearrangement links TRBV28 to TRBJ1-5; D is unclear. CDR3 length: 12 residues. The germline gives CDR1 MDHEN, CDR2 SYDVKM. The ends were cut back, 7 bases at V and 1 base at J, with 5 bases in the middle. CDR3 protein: CASKRSNQPQHF. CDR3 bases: TGTGCCAGCAAAAGGAGCAATCAGCCCCAGCATTTT.

CDR3 sequence: CASSFTGLNTEAFF. As DNA, the CDR3 is TGTGCCAGCAGCTTTACAGGGCTGAACACTGAAGCTTTCTTT. This chain uses TRBV7-9 with TRBJ1-1; tentative D call: TRBD1 (6 bases). Germline V lookup: CDR1 SEHNR, CDR2 FQNEAQ (reference sequence). Trimming removed 3 bases at V and 0 bases at J, with 8 bases between. This CDR3 spans 14 amino acids. The full variable domain, completed using reference TRBV7-9 and TRBJ1-1, is DTGVSQNPRHKITKRGQNVTFRCDPISEHNRLYWYRQTLGQGPEFLTYFQNEAQLEKSRLLSDRFSAERPKGSFSTLEIQRTEQGDSAMYLCASSFTGLNTEAFFGQGTRLTVV.

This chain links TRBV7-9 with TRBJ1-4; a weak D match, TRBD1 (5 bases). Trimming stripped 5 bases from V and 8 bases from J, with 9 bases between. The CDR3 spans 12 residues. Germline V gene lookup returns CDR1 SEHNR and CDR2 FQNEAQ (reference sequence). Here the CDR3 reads CASSRGEEKLFF. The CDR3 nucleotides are TGTGCCAGCAGCCGAGGGGAGGAAAAACTGTTTTTT.

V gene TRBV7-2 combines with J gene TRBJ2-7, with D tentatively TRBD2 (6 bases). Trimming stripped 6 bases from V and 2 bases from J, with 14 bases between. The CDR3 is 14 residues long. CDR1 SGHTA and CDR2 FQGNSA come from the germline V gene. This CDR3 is CASSPGLSPYEQYF. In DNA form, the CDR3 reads TGTGCCAGCAGTCCGGGACTTTCCCCCTACGAGCAGTACTTC. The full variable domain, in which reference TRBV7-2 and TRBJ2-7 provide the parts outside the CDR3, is GAGVSQSPSNKVTEKGKDVELRCDPISGHTALYWYRQSLGQGLEFLIYFQGNSAPDKSGLPSDRFSAERTGGSVSTLTIQRTQQEDSAVYLCASSPGLSPYEQYFGPGTRLTVT.

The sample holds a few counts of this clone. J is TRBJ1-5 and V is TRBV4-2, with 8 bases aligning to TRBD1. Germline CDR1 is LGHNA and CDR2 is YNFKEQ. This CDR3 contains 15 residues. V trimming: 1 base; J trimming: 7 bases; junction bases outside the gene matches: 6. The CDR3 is CASSQGQGKRQPQHF. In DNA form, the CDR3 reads TGTGCCAGCAGCCAAGGACAGGGGAAGAGACAGCCCCAGCATTTT.

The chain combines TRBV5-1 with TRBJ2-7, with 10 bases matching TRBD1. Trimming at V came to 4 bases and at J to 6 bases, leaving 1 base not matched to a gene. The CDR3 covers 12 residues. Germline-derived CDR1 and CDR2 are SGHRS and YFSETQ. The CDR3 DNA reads TGCGCCAGCAGCCGGACAGGGGGCGAGCAGTACTTC. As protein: CASSRTGGEQYF.

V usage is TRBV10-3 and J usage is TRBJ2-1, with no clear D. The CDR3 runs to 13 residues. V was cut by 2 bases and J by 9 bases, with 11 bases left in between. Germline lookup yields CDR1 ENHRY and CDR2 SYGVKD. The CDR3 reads CAISEPPPGEQFF. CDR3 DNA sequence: TGTGCCATCAGTGAGCCCCCCCCGGGTGAGCAGTTCTTC.

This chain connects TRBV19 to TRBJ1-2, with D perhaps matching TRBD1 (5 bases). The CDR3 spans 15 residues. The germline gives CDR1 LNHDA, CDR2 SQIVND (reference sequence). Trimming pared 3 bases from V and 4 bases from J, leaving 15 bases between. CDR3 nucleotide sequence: TGTGCCAGTAGTATGGCATCAGCAGGGAGCTATGGCTACACCTTC. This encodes CASSMASAGSYGYTF.

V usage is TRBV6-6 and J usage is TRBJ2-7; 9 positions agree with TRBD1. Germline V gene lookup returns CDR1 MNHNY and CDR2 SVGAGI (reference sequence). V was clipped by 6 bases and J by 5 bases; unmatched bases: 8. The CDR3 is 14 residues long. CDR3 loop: CASRSDRGFHEQYF. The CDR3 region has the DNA TGTGCCAGCAGGTCGGACAGGGGTTTCCACGAGCAGTACTTC.

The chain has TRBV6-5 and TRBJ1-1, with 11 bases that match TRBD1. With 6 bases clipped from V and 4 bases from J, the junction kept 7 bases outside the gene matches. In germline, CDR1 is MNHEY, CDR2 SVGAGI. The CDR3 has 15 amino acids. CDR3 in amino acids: CASRKRGQGGTEAFF. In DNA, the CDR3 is TGTGCCAGCAGGAAACGGGGACAGGGGGGCACTGAAGCTTTCTTT.

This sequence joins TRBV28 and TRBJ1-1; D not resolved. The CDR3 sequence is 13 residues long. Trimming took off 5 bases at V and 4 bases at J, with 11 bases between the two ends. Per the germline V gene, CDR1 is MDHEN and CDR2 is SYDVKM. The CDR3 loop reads CASSLGRSTEAFF. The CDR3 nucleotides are TGTGCCAGCAGTCTCGGACGGTCCACTGAAGCTTTCTTT.

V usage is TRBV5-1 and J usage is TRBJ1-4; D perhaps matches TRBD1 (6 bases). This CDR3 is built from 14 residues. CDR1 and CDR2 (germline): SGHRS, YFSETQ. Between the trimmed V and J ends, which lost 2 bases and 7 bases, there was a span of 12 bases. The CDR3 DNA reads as TGCGCCAGCAGCTTCGGGGGGGCCGGTGAAAAACTGTTTTTT. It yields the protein CASSFGGAGEKLFF.

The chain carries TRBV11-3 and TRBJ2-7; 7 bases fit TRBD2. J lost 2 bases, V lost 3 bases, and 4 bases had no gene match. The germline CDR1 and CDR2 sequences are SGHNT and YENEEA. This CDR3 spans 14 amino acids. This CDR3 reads CASSLGEGPYEQYF. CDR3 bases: TGTGCCAGCAGCTTGGGGGAGGGCCCCTACGAGCAGTACTTC.